There are a few counts of the clone carrying this TCR beta chain. The source of the sample is a study of blood T cell repertoires in COVID-19. The germline V gene has CDR1 SEHNR and CDR2 FQNEAQ (reference sequence). V was trimmed by 1 base and J by 7 bases, leaving 14 bases between them. The CDR3 length is 15 residues. The repertoire was sequenced with immunoSEQ multiplex PCR; TCRdb's copy has only in-frame clones and lacks some. The sample contains roughly 250,000 clones, 70% to 85% of which appear only once. This chain uses TRBV7-9 with TRBJ1-5, with D possibly being TRBD1 (6 bases). Specimen: peripheral blood. The sequence derives from an elderly woman with acute or convalescent COVID-19. The CDR3 DNA sequence: TGTGCCAGCAGCTTAGGGACCACTCAGGGGCAGCCCCAGCATTTT. Its protein is CASSLGTTQGQPQHF.